This T cell receptor beta chain was identified in a study of T cells in women clearing cervical HPV infection. Study outcomes and limitations: TRBV6-7 relative abundance averaged roughly 0.1% in cases and approximately 0.15% in controls.

Worth noting for this clone: The antigen is unknown. The CDR3 is cut off 3 residues early in the read; its end comes from the germline J gene.

The germline gives CDR1 SEHNR, CDR2 FQNEAQ (reference sequence). This CDR3 region has 15 residues. V dropped 6 bases and J dropped 0 bases, with 15 bases sitting between them. Clones were read by immunoSEQ multiplex PCR, and TCRdb kept only the in-frame ones, dropping some. Seen in this sample are some 30,000 clones; the ten most common clones hold 7.5% to 10%. The source is a woman between 18 and 75 years old with a cervical HPV16 infection that either progressed to CIN3+ or cleared (not recorded which). The sample was blood buffy coat. This rearrangement joins TRBV7-9 to TRBJ2-7, with D possibly TRBD1 on 6 matching bases. The sequenced part of the CDR3 DNA is TGTGCCAGCAGTCAGGGGTCGGACGCCTCCTACGAG. Its translation is CASSQGSDASYE. The whole CDR3 sequence reads CASSQGSDASYEQYF.